A selection of T cell receptor beta chains follows, all from one sample in a study of T cell responses to AZD1222 COVID-19 vaccine. The repertoire was sequenced with immunoSEQ multiplex PCR; TCRdb's copy has only in-frame clones and lacks some. The table lists 24,000 or so clones, 87% of them singletons. The specimen comprised peripheral blood, sampled 28 days after the second AZD1222 dose. The receptors come from an adult who received the AZD1222 COVID-19 vaccine. Both conserved end residues are part of each CDR3. D genes are given only for firm matches. Where a row states a size, it is once, few, many or the class of an expanded clone; other rows omit it.

d_call: NA
cdr3_length: 15
j_call: TRBJ2-2
v_call: TRBV7-2
clone_size: NA
cdr3_nt: TGTGCCAGCAGCGCACCGACTCTAAACACCGGGGAGCTGTTTTTT
cdr3_aa: CASSAPTLNTGELFF

d_call: TRBD2
cdr3_length: 16
j_call: TRBJ2-5
v_call: TRBV18
clone_size: NA
cdr3_nt: TGTGCCAGCTCACCCCTTAGCGGGACCTACCAAGAGACCCAGTACTTC
cdr3_aa: CASSPLSGTYQETQYF

d_call: NA
cdr3_length: 17
j_call: TRBJ2-2
v_call: TRBV7-9
clone_size: few
cdr3_nt: TGTGCCAGCAGCTCGGCGAAGGTCCCCCCGAACACCGGGGAGCTGTTTTTT
cdr3_aa: CASSSAKVPPNTGELFF

d_call: NA
cdr3_length: 13
j_call: TRBJ1-1
v_call: TRBV6-4
clone_size: NA
cdr3_nt: TGTGCCAGCAGTTTACAGGGGAACACTGAAGCTTTCTTT
cdr3_aa: CASSLQGNTEAFF

d_call: NA
cdr3_length: 12
j_call: TRBJ2-7
v_call: TRBV7-9
clone_size: NA
cdr3_nt: TGTGCCAGCAGCTTGCGGGACGGCCGGGCGTACTTC
cdr3_aa: CASSLRDGRAYF

d_call: TRBD2
cdr3_length: 13
j_call: TRBJ2-3
v_call: TRBV28
clone_size: NA
cdr3_nt: TGTGCCAGCGGACTAGCGGGAGTATATACGCAGTATTTT
cdr3_aa: CASGLAGVYTQYF

d_call: NA
cdr3_length: 15
j_call: TRBJ1-5
v_call: TRBV6-5
clone_size: NA
cdr3_nt: TGTGCCAGCAAAAACGACAGGTCTCATTATCAGCCCCAGCATTTT
cdr3_aa: CASKNDRSHYQPQHF

d_call: TRBD1
cdr3_length: 14
j_call: TRBJ1-2
v_call: TRBV2
clone_size: NA
cdr3_nt: TGTGCCAGCAGGGCCTCCGGGACAGGGCATGGCTACACCTTC
cdr3_aa: CASRASGTGHGYTF

d_call: NA
cdr3_length: 13
j_call: TRBJ1-2
v_call: TRBV6-5
clone_size: NA
cdr3_nt: TGTGCCAGCAGTTACATGGGGAATAACGGCTACACCTTC
cdr3_aa: CASSYMGNNGYTF

d_call: NA
cdr3_length: 13
j_call: TRBJ1-5
v_call: TRBV12-3/TRBV12-4
clone_size: NA
cdr3_nt: TGTGCCAGCAGCCTACAGGAGAATCAGCCCCAGCATTTT
cdr3_aa: CASSLQENQPQHF

d_call: TRBD2
cdr3_length: 19
j_call: TRBJ2-6
v_call: TRBV30
clone_size: NA
cdr3_nt: TGTGCCTGGAGTTCCTGGACTAGCGGGAGTTTCTCTGGGGCCAACGTCCTGACTTTC
cdr3_aa: CAWSSWTSGSFSGANVLTF

d_call: NA
cdr3_length: 11
j_call: TRBJ2-3
v_call: TRBV20-1
clone_size: NA
cdr3_nt: TGCAGTGCTCCAATTCAGGTTACGCAGTATTTT
cdr3_aa: CSAPIQVTQYF

d_call: NA
cdr3_length: 13
j_call: TRBJ2-5
v_call: TRBV6-5
clone_size: NA
cdr3_nt: TGTGCCAGCTCGACACAAAGACAAGAGACCCAGTACTTC
cdr3_aa: CASSTQRQETQYF

d_call: TRBD1
cdr3_length: 15
j_call: TRBJ1-4
v_call: TRBV4-2
clone_size: NA
cdr3_nt: TGTGCCAGCAGCCACGAACAGGGGTCTAATGAAAAACTGTTTTTT
cdr3_aa: CASSHEQGSNEKLFF

d_call: NA
cdr3_length: 10
j_call: TRBJ2-1
v_call: TRBV20-1
clone_size: NA
cdr3_nt: TGCAGTGCTCAATACAATGAGCAGTTCTTC
cdr3_aa: CSAQYNEQFF

d_call: NA
cdr3_length: 15
j_call: TRBJ2-7
v_call: TRBV7-2
clone_size: NA
cdr3_nt: TGTGCCAGCAGCTTAGCGCGGGGTCAGGTCTACGAGCAGTACTTC
cdr3_aa: CASSLARGQVYEQYF

d_call: NA
cdr3_length: 11
j_call: TRBJ2-3
v_call: TRBV24-1
clone_size: NA
cdr3_nt: TGTGCCACCAGTTTCACAGATACGCAGTATTTT
cdr3_aa: CATSFTDTQYF

d_call: NA
cdr3_length: 14
j_call: TRBJ1-2
v_call: TRBV21-1
clone_size: NA
cdr3_nt: TGTGCCAGCAGCAAGTTAGGAGGGAACTATGGCTACACCTTC
cdr3_aa: CASSKLGGNYGYTF

d_call: NA
cdr3_length: 13
j_call: TRBJ2-1
v_call: TRBV24-1
clone_size: NA
cdr3_nt: TGTGCCACCAGTGCGGGGTTATACAATGAGCAGTTCTTC
cdr3_aa: CATSAGLYNEQFF

d_call: TRBD1
cdr3_length: 15
j_call: TRBJ2-7
v_call: TRBV11-2
clone_size: once
cdr3_nt: TGTGCCAGCAGGCATTCTACAGGGGGCCTCTACGAGCAGTACTTC
cdr3_aa: CASRHSTGGLYEQYF

d_call: NA
cdr3_length: 15
j_call: TRBJ1-3
v_call: TRBV28
clone_size: NA
cdr3_nt: TGTGCCAGCAGCTCAGGAGGGGGCTCTGGAAACACCATATATTTT
cdr3_aa: CASSSGGGSGNTIYF

d_call: TRBD2
cdr3_length: 15
j_call: TRBJ2-1
v_call: TRBV11-3
clone_size: NA
cdr3_nt: TGTGCCAGCAGCTTATCTCTAGCGGGAGGGGATGAGCAGTTCTTC
cdr3_aa: CASSLSLAGGDEQFF